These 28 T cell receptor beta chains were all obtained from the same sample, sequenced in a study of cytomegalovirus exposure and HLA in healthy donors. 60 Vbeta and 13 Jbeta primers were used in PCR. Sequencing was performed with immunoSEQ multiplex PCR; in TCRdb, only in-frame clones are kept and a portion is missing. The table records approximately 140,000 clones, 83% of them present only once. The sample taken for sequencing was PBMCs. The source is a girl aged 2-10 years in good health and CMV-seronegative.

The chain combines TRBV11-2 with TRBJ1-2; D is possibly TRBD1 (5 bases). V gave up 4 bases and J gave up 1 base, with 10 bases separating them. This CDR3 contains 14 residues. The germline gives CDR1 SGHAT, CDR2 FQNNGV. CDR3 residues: CASSSRQNNYGYTF. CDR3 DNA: TGTGCCAGCAGCTCACGACAGAATAACTATGGCTACACCTTC.

The CDR3 nucleotides read TGTGCCAGCAGTTTTTCTGGACTAGTGACAGATACGCAGTATTTT. Translated: CASSFSGLVTDTQYF. This chain connects TRBV27 to TRBJ2-3, with 7 positions matching TRBD2. The CDR3 spans 15 residues. CDR1 and CDR2 from the germline V gene are MNHEY and SMNVEV (reference sequence). The junction had 6 bases not matched to a gene; V was cut back by 3 bases and J by 3 bases.

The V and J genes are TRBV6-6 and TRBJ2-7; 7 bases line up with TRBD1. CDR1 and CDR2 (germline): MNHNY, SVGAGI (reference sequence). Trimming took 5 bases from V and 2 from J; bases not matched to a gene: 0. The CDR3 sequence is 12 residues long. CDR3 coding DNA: TGTGCCAGCAGTACAGGGGCCTACGAGCAGTACTTC. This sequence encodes CASSTGAYEQYF.

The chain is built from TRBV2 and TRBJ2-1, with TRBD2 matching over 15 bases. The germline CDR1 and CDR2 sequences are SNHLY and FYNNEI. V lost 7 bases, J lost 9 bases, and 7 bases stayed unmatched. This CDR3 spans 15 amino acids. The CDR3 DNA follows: TGTGCCAGCATGAGAGGGACTAGCGGGAGGATTGAGCAGTTCTTC. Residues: CASMRGTSGRIEQFF.

The CDR3 DNA reads as TGTGCCACTGGACATAGCACAGATACGCAGTATTTT. It yields the protein CATGHSTDTQYF. The rearrangement joins TRBV6-1 to TRBJ2-3; tentatively, D is TRBD1 (5 bases). The CDR3 has 12 residues. Germline assignment: CDR1 MNHNS and CDR2 SASEGT. Between the trimmed V and J ends, which lost 10 bases and 0 bases, there was a span of 8 bases.

CDR3 sequence reads: CATERTSGRISSYNEQFF. CDR3 bases: TGTGCCACAGAACGAACTAGCGGGAGGATTAGCTCCTACAATGAGCAGTTCTTC. The V call is TRBV25-1, the J call TRBJ2-1; 12 bases fit TRBD2. The V and J ends lost 10 bases and 0 bases, in that order; junction bases with no gene match: 13. The CDR3 contains 18 residues. Germline CDR1 reads MGHDK; CDR2 reads SYGVNS.

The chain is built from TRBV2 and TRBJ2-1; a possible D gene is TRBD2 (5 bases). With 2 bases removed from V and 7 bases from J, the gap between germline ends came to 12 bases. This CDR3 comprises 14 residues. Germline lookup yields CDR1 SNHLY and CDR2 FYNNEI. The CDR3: CASSELGPGNEQFF. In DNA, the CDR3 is TGTGCCAGCAGTGAACTCGGGCCGGGGAATGAGCAGTTCTTC.

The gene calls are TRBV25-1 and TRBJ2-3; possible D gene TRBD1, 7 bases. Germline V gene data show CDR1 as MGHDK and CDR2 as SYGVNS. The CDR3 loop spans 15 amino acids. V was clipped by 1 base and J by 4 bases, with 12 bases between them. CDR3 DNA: TGTGCCAGCAGTGAATCCGGAGGGGGCGCAGATACGCAGTATTTT. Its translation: CASSESGGGADTQYF.

The CDR3 region is CASSQAYGETQYF. The CDR3 DNA follows: TGTGCCAGCAGCCAAGCGTACGGGGAGACCCAGTACTTC. This chain links TRBV4-2 with TRBJ2-5; D is undetermined. CDR3 size: 13 residues. The V gene's germline CDR1 is LGHNA and CDR2 YNFKEQ. V shed 1 base and J shed 5 bases, with 8 bases lying between them.

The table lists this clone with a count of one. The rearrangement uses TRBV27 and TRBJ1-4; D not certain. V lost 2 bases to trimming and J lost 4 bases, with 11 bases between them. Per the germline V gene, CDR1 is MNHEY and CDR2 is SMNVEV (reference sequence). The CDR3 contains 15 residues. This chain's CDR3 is CASSLTRLRNEKLFF. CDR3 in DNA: TGTGCCAGCAGTTTAACGCGGCTCCGTAATGAAAAACTGTTTTTT.

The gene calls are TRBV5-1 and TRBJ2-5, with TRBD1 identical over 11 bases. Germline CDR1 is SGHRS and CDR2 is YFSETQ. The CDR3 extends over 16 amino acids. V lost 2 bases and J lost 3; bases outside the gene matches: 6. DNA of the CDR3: TGCGCCAGCAGCTTCCACGGACAGGGGGCGGAAGAGACCCAGTACTTC. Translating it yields CASSFHGQGAEETQYF.

For the CDR3, the DNA is TGTGCCAGCAGTTTATCCCCGGGACACCCCTACGAGCAGTACTTC. It specifies CASSLSPGHPYEQYF. This chain connects TRBV27 to TRBJ2-5, with D tentatively TRBD1 (6 bases). The end of the DNA is better explained by TRBJ2-7, so the J call may be wrong. The CDR3 consists of 15 residues. The germline CDR1 and CDR2 sequences are MNHEY and SMNVEV (reference sequence).

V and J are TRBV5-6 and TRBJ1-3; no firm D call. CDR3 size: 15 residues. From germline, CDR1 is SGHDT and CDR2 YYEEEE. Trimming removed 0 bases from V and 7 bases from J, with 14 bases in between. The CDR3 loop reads CASSLGPGAGNTIYF. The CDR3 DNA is TGTGCCAGCAGCTTGGGGCCAGGCGCCGGCAACACCATATATTTT.

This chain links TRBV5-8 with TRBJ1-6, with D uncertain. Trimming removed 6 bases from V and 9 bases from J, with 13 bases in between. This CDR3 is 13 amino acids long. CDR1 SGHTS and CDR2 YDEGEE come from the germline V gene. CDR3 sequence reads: CASNKYPGSPLHF. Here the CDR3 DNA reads TGTGCCAGCAACAAGTACCCAGGTTCACCCCTCCACTTT.

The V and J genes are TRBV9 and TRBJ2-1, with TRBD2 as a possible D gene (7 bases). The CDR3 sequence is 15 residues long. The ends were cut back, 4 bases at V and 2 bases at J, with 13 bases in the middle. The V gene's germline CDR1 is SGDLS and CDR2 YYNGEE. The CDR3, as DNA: TGTGCCAGCAGCCTAGAGGGGGGGGCCTACAATGAGCAGTTCTTC. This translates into CASSLEGGAYNEQFF.

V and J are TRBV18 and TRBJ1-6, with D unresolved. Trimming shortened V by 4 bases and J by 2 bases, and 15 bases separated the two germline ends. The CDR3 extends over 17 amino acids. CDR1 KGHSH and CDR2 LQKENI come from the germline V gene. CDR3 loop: CASSLSRGQPYNSPLHF. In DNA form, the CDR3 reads TGTGCCAGCTCACTCAGTAGAGGGCAGCCCTATAATTCACCCCTCCACTTT.

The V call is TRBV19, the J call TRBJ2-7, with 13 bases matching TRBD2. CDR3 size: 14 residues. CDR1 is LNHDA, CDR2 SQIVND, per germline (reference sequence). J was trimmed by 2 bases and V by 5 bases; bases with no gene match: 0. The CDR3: CASSGLAGAYEQYF. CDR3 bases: TGTGCCAGTAGTGGACTAGCGGGAGCCTACGAGCAGTACTTC. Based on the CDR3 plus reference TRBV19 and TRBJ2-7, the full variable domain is DGGITQSPKYLFRKEGQNVTLSCEQNLNHDAMYWYRQDPGQGLRLIYYSQIVNDFQKGDIAEGYSVSREKKESFPLTVTSAQKNPTAFYLCASSGLAGAYEQYFGPGTRLTVT.

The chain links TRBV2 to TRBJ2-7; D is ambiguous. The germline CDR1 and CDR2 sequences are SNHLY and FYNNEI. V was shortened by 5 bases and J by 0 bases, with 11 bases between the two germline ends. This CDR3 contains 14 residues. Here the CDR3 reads CASSRFSSSYEQYF. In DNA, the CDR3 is TGTGCCAGCAGTCGCTTTAGTAGCTCCTACGAGCAGTACTTC.

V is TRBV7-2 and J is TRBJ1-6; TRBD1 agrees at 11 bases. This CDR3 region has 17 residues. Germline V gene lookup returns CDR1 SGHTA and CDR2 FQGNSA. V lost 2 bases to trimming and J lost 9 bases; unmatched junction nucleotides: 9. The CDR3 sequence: CASSLRGDRGYGSPLHF. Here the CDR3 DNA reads TGTGCCAGCAGCTTAAGAGGGGACAGGGGGTACGGTTCACCCCTCCACTTT. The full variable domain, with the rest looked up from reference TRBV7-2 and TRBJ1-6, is GAGVSQSPSNKVTEKGKDVELRCDPISGHTALYWYRQSLGQGLEFLIYFQGNSAPDKSGLPSDRFSAERTGGSVSTLTIQRTQQEDSAVYLCASSLRGDRGYGSPLHFGNGTRLTVT.

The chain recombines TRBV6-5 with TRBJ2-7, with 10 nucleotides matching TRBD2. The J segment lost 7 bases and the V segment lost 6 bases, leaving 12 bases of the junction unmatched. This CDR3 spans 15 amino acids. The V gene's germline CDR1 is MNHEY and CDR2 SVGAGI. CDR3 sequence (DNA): TGTGCCAGCAGGACACAGACTAGCGGGCCGATAGAGCAGTACTTC. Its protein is CASRTQTSGPIEQYF.

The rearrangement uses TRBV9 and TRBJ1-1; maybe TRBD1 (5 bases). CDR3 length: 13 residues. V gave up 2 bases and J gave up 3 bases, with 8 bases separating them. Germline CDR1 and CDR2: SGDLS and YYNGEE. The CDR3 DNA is TGTGCCAGCAGCGTCCCAGGGCACACTGAAGCTTTCTTT. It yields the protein CASSVPGHTEAFF.

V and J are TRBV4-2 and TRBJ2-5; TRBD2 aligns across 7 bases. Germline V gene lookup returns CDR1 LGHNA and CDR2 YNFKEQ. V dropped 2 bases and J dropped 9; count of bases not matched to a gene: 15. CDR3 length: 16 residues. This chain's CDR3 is CASSQSLGGSGESQYF. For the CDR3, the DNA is TGTGCCAGCAGCCAATCCCTAGGCGGGAGTGGGGAGTCCCAGTACTTC.

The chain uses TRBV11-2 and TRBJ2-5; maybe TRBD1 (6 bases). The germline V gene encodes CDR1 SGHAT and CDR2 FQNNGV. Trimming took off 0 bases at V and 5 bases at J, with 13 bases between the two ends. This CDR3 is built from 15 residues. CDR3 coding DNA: TGTGCCAGCAGCTTAGACCCTACAGGGAAGGAGACCCAGTACTTC. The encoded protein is CASSLDPTGKETQYF.

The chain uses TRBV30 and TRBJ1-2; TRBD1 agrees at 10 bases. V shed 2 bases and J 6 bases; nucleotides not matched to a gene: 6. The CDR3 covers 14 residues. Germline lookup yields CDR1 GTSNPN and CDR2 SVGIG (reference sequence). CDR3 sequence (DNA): TGTGCCTGGAGTCAGGGACAGGGGAGGAATGGCTACACCTTC. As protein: CAWSQGQGRNGYTF.

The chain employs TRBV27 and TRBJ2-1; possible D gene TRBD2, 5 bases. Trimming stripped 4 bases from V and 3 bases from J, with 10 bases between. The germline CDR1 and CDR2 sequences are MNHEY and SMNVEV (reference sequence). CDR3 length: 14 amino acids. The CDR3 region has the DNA TGTGCCAGCAGTTACGGGATGCTCTACAATGAGCAGTTCTTC. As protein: CASSYGMLYNEQFF.

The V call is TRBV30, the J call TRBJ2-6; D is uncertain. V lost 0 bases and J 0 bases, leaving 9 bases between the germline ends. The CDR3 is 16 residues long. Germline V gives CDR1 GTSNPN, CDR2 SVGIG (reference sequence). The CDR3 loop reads CAWSVNRVSGANVLTF. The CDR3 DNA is TGTGCCTGGAGTGTAAATCGCGTCTCTGGGGCCAACGTCCTGACTTTC.

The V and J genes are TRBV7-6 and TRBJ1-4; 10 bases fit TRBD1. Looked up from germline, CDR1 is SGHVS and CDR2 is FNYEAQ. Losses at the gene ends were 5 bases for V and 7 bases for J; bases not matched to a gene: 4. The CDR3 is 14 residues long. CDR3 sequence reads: CASSPTGGSEKLFF. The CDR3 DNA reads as TGTGCCAGCAGCCCGACAGGGGGCAGTGAAAAACTGTTTTTT.

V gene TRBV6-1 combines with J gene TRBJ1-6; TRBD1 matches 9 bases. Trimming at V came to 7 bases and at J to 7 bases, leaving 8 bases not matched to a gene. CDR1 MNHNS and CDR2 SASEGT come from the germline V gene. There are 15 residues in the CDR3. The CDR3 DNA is TGTGCCAGCATTGTGGACAGGGGTGGAAATTCACCCCTCCACTTT. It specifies CASIVDRGGNSPLHF.